The entry below describes one TCR beta chain. Each CDR3 protein is one row after TCRdb ran MiXCR on the RT-PCR reads. Of 500,000 or so distinct CDR3 sequences listed, approximately 15% were seen once; the top ten hold 3% to 3.5%. The length of the CDR3 is 15 residues. V lost 1 base and J lost 5; bases outside the gene matches: 9. Germline assignment: CDR1 DFQATT and CDR2 SNEGSKA (reference sequence). The sample is drawn from a study of response to subunit inactivated influenza vaccine. This chain links TRBV20-1 with TRBJ2-5, with 8 bases that match TRBD1. Specimen: CD4+ T cells sorted from PBMCs, collected approximately 25 months after vaccination. This TCR derives from a man between 50 and 75 years old who received an inactivated influenza vaccine. CDR3 sequence reads: CSARGFGQGDETQYF. CDR3 coding DNA: TGCAGTGCTAGAGGATTCGGACAGGGTGATGAGACCCAGTACTTC.